The 13 T cell receptor beta chains listed next were all sequenced from one sample in a study of T-cell reconstitution after alpha-beta-depleted transplantation in children (dated by TCRdb to about 2016). This specimen's treatment or condition label, interpreted: allogeneic hematopoietic cell transplantation with graft depleted of TCRalphabeta T cells and CD19 B cells. The library was built by means of PCR. Sequencing took place on an Illumina HiSeq 2500. To normalize quantification of the TCRbeta repertoire, the TCR libraries were built with molecular barcoding that relied on unique molecular identifiers. TCRdb took the public reads, trimmed them with fastp at Q25, ran MiXCR for clone calling and kept in-frame beta chains. Records with the same CDR3 protein are collapsed into one entry carrying the most frequent genes and DNA. This sample comprises more than 300,000 distinct CDR3 sequences, around 15% of them detected only once. Jointly, the top ten make up around two fifths of the sample.

Specimen: PBMCs, mostly from graft donor cells, collected 360 days after TCRalphabeta/CD19-depleted stem cell transplant. Receptors originate from a male patient aged 2 to 9 who had a stem cell transplant for acute lymphoblastic leukemia, so the T cells may come from the graft donor.

This clonotype was detected a few times. V gene TRBV6-2 or TRBV6-3 combines with J gene TRBJ2-1; D is perhaps TRBD2 (7 bases). Trimming cost V 7 bases and J 10 bases, with 17 bases left between them. The CDR3 spans 13 residues. Looked up from germline, CDR1 is MNHEY and CDR2 is SVGEGT. CDR3 bases: TGTGCCAGCACCCAGTGGGGAGGGGGAGAGCAGTTCTTC. It translates to CASTQWGGGEQFF.

The chain is built from TRBV10-2 and TRBJ2-1, with 16 bases lining up with TRBD2. Germline CDR1 is WSHSY and CDR2 is SAAADI. The CDR3 runs to 19 residues. With 3 bases clipped from V and 4 bases from J, the junction kept 9 bases outside the gene matches. For the CDR3, the DNA is TGCGCCAGCAGTGATAGCACACTGGGACTAGCGGGAGGGTACAATGAGCAGTTCTTC. Its protein product is CASSDSTLGLAGGYNEQFF.

This clonotype was observed a handful of times. The chain uses TRBV12-3 or TRBV12-4 and TRBJ1-2; no firm D call. The CDR3 runs 14 residues. Trimming took off 6 bases at V and 4 bases at J, with 15 bases between the two ends. This chain's CDR3 is CASSVAAVGYGYTF. DNA for the CDR3: TGTGCCAGCAGCGTTGCCGCCGTAGGCTATGGCTACACCTTC.

The genes are TRBV4-3 and TRBJ2-1, with no clear D. Germline assignment: CDR1 LGHNA and CDR2 YSLEER. Trimming pared 1 base from V and 5 bases from J, leaving 6 bases between. The CDR3 contains 13 residues. This chain's CDR3 is CASSQGLHNEQFF. Written as DNA, the CDR3 is TGCGCCAGCAGCCAAGGTCTCCACAATGAGCAGTTCTTC.

This clonotype has a handful of counts. This rearrangement joins TRBV30 to TRBJ1-1; D call uncertain. Trimming pared 4 bases from V and 5 bases from J, leaving 5 bases between. There are 10 residues in the CDR3. The germline V gene has CDR1 GTSNPN and CDR2 SVGIG (reference sequence). CDR3 coding DNA: TGTGCCTGGATGAGGACTGAAGCTTTCTTT. This translates into CAWMRTEAFF.

This clonotype was picked up a small number of times. The chain couples TRBV11-2 to TRBJ2-5; 10 bases are shared with TRBD1. Trimming removed 6 bases from V and 0 bases from J; junction bases left unmatched: 1. The CDR3 totals 14 residues. Germline V gene data show CDR1 as SGHAT and CDR2 as FQNNGV. CDR3 protein: CASRTGGYQETQYF. In nucleotides, the CDR3 is TGTGCCAGCAGGACAGGGGGCTACCAAGAGACCCAGTACTTC.

The chain links TRBV21-1 to TRBJ2-1; the table's D gene call, TRBD1, was not cross checked with the DNA. TRBV21-1 is labeled a pseudogene. This CDR3 has 14 residues. The CDR3 protein is CASSTPQEGNEQFF. CDR3 DNA: TGTGCCAGCAGCACCCCACAAGAGGGGAATGAGCAGTTCTTC.

The chain joins TRBV10-2 to TRBJ1-2; D not resolved. Trimming removed 8 bases from V and 3 bases from J, with 10 bases in between. There are 12 residues in the CDR3. Germline lookup yields CDR1 WSHSY and CDR2 SAAADI. CDR3 protein: CASWNDDYGYTF. The CDR3 DNA reads as TGCGCCAGCTGGAACGACGACTATGGCTACACCTTC.

This clonotype appeared a few times. The chain combines TRBV9 with TRBJ2-7, with TRBD1 matching over 8 bases. CDR3 length: 15 residues. Germline V gene sequence: CDR1 SGDLS, CDR2 YYNGEE. The trim removed 4 bases at V and 0 bases at J, leaving 6 bases unmatched. The CDR3: CASSLGQGTSYEQYF. CDR3 in DNA: TGTGCCAGCAGCCTTGGACAGGGAACCTCCTACGAGCAGTACTTC. Based on the CDR3 plus reference TRBV9 and TRBJ2-7, the full variable domain is DSGVTQTPKHLITATGQRVTLRCSPRSGDLSVYWYQQSLDQGLQFLIQYYNGEERAKGNILERFSAQQFPDLHSELNLSSLELGDSALYFCASSLGQGTSYEQYFGPGTRLTVT.

Only a few counts were recorded for this clonotype. This rearrangement joins TRBV4-3 to TRBJ2-1; 7 bases are shared with TRBD2. The ends lost 1 base at V and 7 bases at J; junction bases unmatched: 7. The CDR3 loop spans 15 amino acids. CDR1 is LGHNA, CDR2 YSLEER, per germline. CDR3 residues: CASSQAGTTRNEQFF. Written as DNA, the CDR3 is TGCGCCAGCAGCCAAGCCGGGACTACCAGAAATGAGCAGTTCTTC.

This chain uses TRBV2 with TRBJ2-1, with unresolved D. This CDR3 region has 14 residues. Germline assignment: CDR1 SNHLY and CDR2 FYNNEI. V lost 8 bases and J 5 bases, leaving 16 bases between the germline ends. DNA for the CDR3: TGTGCCAGCTTGGGTCAAACCTACAACAATGAGCAGTTCTTC. It is translated as CASLGQTYNNEQFF.

This clonotype showed up many times. This chain links TRBV6-1 with TRBJ2-1; D gene unclear. CDR3 size: 15 residues. V lost 5 bases and J 0 bases, leaving 11 bases between the germline ends. The germline V gene has CDR1 MNHNS and CDR2 SASEGT. The CDR3: CASSTLVASYNEQFF. CDR3 coding DNA: TGTGCCAGCAGTACCCTTGTGGCCTCCTACAATGAGCAGTTCTTC.

This clonotype has just a few counts. The chain joins TRBV4-3 to TRBJ1-5, with a weak D call TRBD1 (6 bases). Trimming left V 0 bases short and J 5 bases short, with 17 bases between. Germline CDR1 LGHNA, CDR2 YSLEER. CDR3 length: 17 residues. The chain's CDR3 is CASSQDRGGGADQPQHF. CDR3 sequence (DNA): TGCGCCAGCAGCCAAGATCGAGGCGGGGGGGCGGATCAGCCCCAGCATTTT.